The 29 T cell receptor beta chains below were found in one sample sequenced in a study of CD8 T cells in ankylosing spondylitis. TCRdb used MiXCR to reprocess the 5' RACE reads, holding one entry per CDR3 protein. The sample records 150,000 or so distinct CDR3 sequences, around a third being singletons. Material: synovial fluid, either unsorted or a sorted T cell fraction (not recorded which). All receptors derive from a male donor with ankylosing spondylitis.

The chain joins TRBV6-4 to TRBJ2-1; D uncertain. The length of the CDR3 is 13 residues. Trimming cost V 5 bases and J 6 bases, with 11 bases left between them. CDR1 is MRHNA and CDR2 is SNTAGT in the germline V gene. CDR3 sequence: CASSNNWSNEQFF. The CDR3, as DNA: TGTGCCAGCAGTAATAACTGGAGCAATGAGCAGTTCTTC.

This clonotype came up many times. CDR3 sequence reads: CASSHGTKNTGELFF. CDR3 DNA sequence: TGTGCCAGCAGCCACGGGACAAAAAACACCGGGGAGCTGTTTTTT. The chain employs TRBV12-3 or TRBV12-4 and TRBJ2-2; perhaps TRBD1 as D (6 bases). The CDR3 spans 15 residues. Between the trimmed V and J ends, which lost 6 bases and 2 bases, there was a span of 13 bases.

This clonotype was found a few times. Written as DNA, the CDR3 is TGTGCCAGCAAAGGGGTAATACAGATAGATACGCAGTATTTT. Its protein product is CASKGVIQIDTQYF. The chain uses TRBV6-1 and TRBJ2-3; weak D call: TRBD1 (5 bases). CDR1 is MNHNS, CDR2 SASEGT, per germline. V lost 7 bases and J lost 5, with 16 bases in between. CDR3 length equals 14 residues.

This clonotype was observed a few times. The CDR3 nucleotides read TGTGCCAGCAGTCCCGGGGACAGGCCTGAGCAGTACTTC. Translating it yields CASSPGDRPEQYF. This sequence joins TRBV28 and TRBJ2-7; 8 bases are shared with TRBD1. Germline CDR1 and CDR2: MDHEN and SYDVKM. V shed 5 bases and J 7 bases; nucleotides not matched to a gene: 7. This CDR3 has 13 residues.

This clonotype has at least ten counts. This chain joins TRBV12-3 or TRBV12-4 and TRBJ2-1; 9 positions match TRBD2. The CDR3 length is 15 residues. With 6 bases clipped from V and 2 bases from J, the junction kept 5 bases outside the gene matches. The CDR3 DNA sequence: TGTGCCAGCAGGGGCGCGGGAGGGACCTACAATGAGCAGTTCTTC. This encodes CASRGAGGTYNEQFF.

This clonotype was detected only a few times. The rearrangement uses TRBV7-2 and TRBJ2-1; the match to TRBD2 covers 11 bases. Germline CDR1 SGHTA, CDR2 FQGNSA. The V segment lost 1 base and the J segment 9 bases; nucleotides outside the gene matches: 2. The CDR3 covers 14 residues. This CDR3 reads CASSLGTSGGEQFF. CDR3 nucleotide sequence: TGTGCCAGCAGCTTAGGAACTAGCGGGGGTGAGCAGTTCTTC.

This clonotype has more than one count but fewer than ten. The DNA of the CDR3 is TGTGCCAGCAGTCCCGGGTTTCAGGGAAAGAACACTGAAGCTTTCTTT. It codes for CASSPGFQGKNTEAFF. This sequence joins TRBV12-3 or TRBV12-4 and TRBJ1-1; D possibly corresponds to TRBD1 (5 bases). The V end lost 5 bases, the J end lost 1 base, and 17 bases lay between the germline ends. The CDR3 sequence is 16 residues long.

This clonotype was seen only a few times. The chain links TRBV20-1 to TRBJ2-3; D is uncertain. There are 13 residues in the CDR3. The germline CDR1 and CDR2 sequences are DFQATT and SNEGSKA (reference sequence). V was cut by 5 bases and J by 4 bases, with 13 bases left in between. As DNA, the CDR3 is TGCAGTGCTGGCCGAGATAGTCCAGATACGCAGTATTTT. It yields the protein CSAGRDSPDTQYF.

The V gene is TRBV6-1, the J gene TRBJ1-2, with TRBD1 identical over 7 bases. CDR3 length equals 13 residues. With 8 bases clipped from V and 0 bases from J, the junction kept 3 bases outside the gene matches. Germline V gives CDR1 MNHNS, CDR2 SASEGT. CDR3 bases: TGTGCCAGCGGGGACAGCGCTAACTATGGCTACACCTTC. As protein: CASGDSANYGYTF.

The chain uses TRBV28 and TRBJ1-6, with no clear D. Germline assignment: CDR1 MDHEN and CDR2 SYDVKM. This CDR3 has 12 residues. V shed 6 bases and J shed 7 bases, with 7 bases lying between them. The CDR3 loop reads CASSPRNSPLHF. The CDR3 DNA is TGTGCCAGCAGCCCTAGAAATTCACCCCTCCACTTT.

This sequence joins TRBV28 and TRBJ2-5; D may be TRBD1 (6 bases). Trimming shortened V by 6 bases and J by 5 bases, and 13 bases separated the two germline ends. This CDR3 comprises 13 residues. Germline loops: CDR1 MDHEN, CDR2 SYDVKM. CDR3 amino acids: CASSPGDGETQYF. DNA of the CDR3: TGTGCCAGCAGCCCAGGGGACGGGGAGACCCAGTACTTC.

This clonotype appeared a few times. The V gene is TRBV2, the J gene TRBJ2-7, with D tentatively TRBD2 (5 bases). The CDR3 totals 11 residues. V was shortened by 7 bases and J by 3 bases, with 7 bases between the two germline ends. The germline gives CDR1 SNHLY, CDR2 FYNNEI. The CDR3 protein is CASKEGYEQYF. DNA of the CDR3: TGTGCCAGCAAAGAGGGCTACGAGCAGTACTTC.

In its sample, this clonotype was seen once. This CDR3 reads CSASLAGVGVGNEQFF. The CDR3 coding sequence is TGCAGTGCTAGTCTAGCGGGAGTAGGTGTTGGCAATGAGCAGTTCTTC. The chain employs TRBV20-1 and TRBJ2-1; TRBD2 agrees at 10 bases. This CDR3 comprises 16 residues. V trimming: 3 bases; J trimming: 6 bases; junction bases outside the gene matches: 11. Germline CDR1 DFQATT, CDR2 SNEGSKA (reference sequence).

This CDR3 reads CASSPQGLAMNEQFF. The DNA of the CDR3 is TGTGCCAGCAGCCCTCAGGGACTAGCTATGAATGAGCAGTTCTTC. The V and J genes are TRBV11-2 and TRBJ2-1, with 9 bases aligning to TRBD2. CDR1 and CDR2 (germline): SGHAT, FQNNGV. The CDR3 has 15 amino acids. V trimming: 5 bases; J trimming: 7 bases; junction bases outside the gene matches: 9.

This clonotype was detected a few times. This chain uses TRBV20-1 with TRBJ2-2; 9 positions agree with TRBD2. J was trimmed by 4 bases and V by 6 bases; bases with no gene match: 9. Germline CDR1 reads DFQATT; CDR2 reads SNEGSKA (reference sequence). The CDR3 is 15 residues long. CDR3 loop: CSATEREVGTGELFF. The CDR3, as DNA: TGCAGTGCCACCGAGCGGGAGGTGGGCACCGGGGAGCTGTTTTTT.

The chain couples TRBV29-1 to TRBJ1-2, with D perhaps TRBD1 (5 bases). Germline V lookup: CDR1 SQVTM, CDR2 ANQGSEA. Deletions cut 4 bases from V and 8 bases from J, with 11 bases between. The CDR3 is made up of 11 amino acids. CDR3 sequence (DNA): TGCAGCGTTGTTCAGGGAAAGGGCTACACCTTC. Encoded protein: CSVVQGKGYTF.

The V and J genes are TRBV4-1 and TRBJ1-3; D might be TRBD1 (5 bases). CDR1 and CDR2 (germline): MGHRA, YSYEKL. The CDR3 loop spans 15 amino acids. Trimming shortened V by 0 bases and J by 4 bases, and 10 bases separated the two germline ends. CDR3 sequence reads: CASSQEEGRGNTIYF. CDR3 bases: TGCGCCAGCAGCCAAGAAGAGGGACGGGGAAACACCATATATTTT.

The chain joins TRBV7-6 to TRBJ1-4; a possible D gene is TRBD1 (5 bases). The germline CDR1 and CDR2 sequences are SGHVS and FNYEAQ. Trimming pared 2 bases from V and 7 bases from J, leaving 20 bases between. The CDR3 consists of 17 residues. The CDR3 loop reads CASSLFSGVEMGEKLFF. As DNA, the CDR3 is TGTGCCAGCAGCTTATTTTCGGGGGTTGAGATGGGTGAAAAACTGTTTTTT.

This clonotype was found a few times. The chain links TRBV21-1 to TRBJ2-5. TRBV21-1 is noted as a pseudogene. The CDR3 runs 9 residues. CDR3 sequence reads: CAVIGTQYF. In DNA form, the CDR3 reads TGTGCCGTAATCGGGACCCAGTACTTC.

J is TRBJ2-3 and V is TRBV10-3, with 11 nucleotides matching TRBD2. V was clipped by 6 bases and J by 2 bases; unmatched bases: 10. There are 17 residues in the CDR3. Germline values: CDR1 ENHRY, CDR2 SYGVKD. This CDR3 is CAIRATSGSTNTDTQYF. CDR3 sequence (DNA): TGTGCCATCAGGGCTACTAGCGGGAGTACCAACACAGATACGCAGTATTTT.

This chain uses TRBV6-1 with TRBJ1-3; D gene uncertain. Trimming took off 8 bases at V and 0 bases at J, with 14 bases between the two ends. The germline V gene has CDR1 MNHNS and CDR2 SASEGT. The CDR3 totals 15 residues. The CDR3 region has the DNA TGTGCCAGCCACCTTCGGAGCCGCTCTGGAAACACCATATATTTT. This codes for CASHLRSRSGNTIYF.

The CDR3 region has the DNA TGTGCCAGCTCACCCGCGGGCGGGGAAAATGGGCCCCAGCATTTT. Its translation: CASSPAGGENGPQHF. The chain links TRBV18 to TRBJ1-5; D uncertain. Between the trimmed V and J ends, which lost 3 bases and 9 bases, there was a span of 18 bases. The CDR3 runs 15 residues. Germline V lookup: CDR1 KGHSH, CDR2 LQKENI.

This clonotype was counted many times. The CDR3 here is CASSPQGGNTEAFF. The DNA for the CDR3 is TGTGCCAGCAGTCCCCAGGGTGGTAACACTGAAGCTTTCTTT. The chain employs TRBV7-8 and TRBJ1-1; D is possibly TRBD1 (5 bases). Germline CDR1 SGHVS, CDR2 FQNEAQ. V was trimmed by 6 bases and J by 2 bases, leaving 13 bases between them. This CDR3 has 14 residues.

This clonotype was recorded a few times. The chain couples TRBV12-3 or TRBV12-4 to TRBJ2-7; no clear D. The CDR3 consists of 13 residues. V lost 3 bases and J 7 bases, leaving 13 bases between the germline ends. This chain's CDR3 is CASSFALPDEQYF. CDR3 bases: TGTGCCAGCAGTTTTGCACTGCCGGATGAGCAGTACTTC.

This clonotype showed up just once. The J gene is TRBJ1-5, the V gene TRBV6-6, with a possible D match to TRBD1 (5 bases). Germline values: CDR1 MNHNY, CDR2 SVGAGI (reference sequence). The germline V and J ends were trimmed by 4 bases and 15 bases, with 16 bases remaining between them. The CDR3 has 12 residues. The CDR3 nucleotides are TGTGCCAGCAGTTCCGCCGGGGACCGCCGGCATTTT. This sequence encodes CASSSAGDRRHF.

This sequence joins TRBV20-1 and TRBJ2-1; 8 nucleotides match TRBD2. The length of the CDR3 is 18 residues. Germline V gene sequence: CDR1 DFQATT, CDR2 SNEGSKA (reference sequence). The CDR3, as DNA: TGCAGGGGTCGGGCTTGGGGTAGCGGGAATGGTGCGTGGGATGAGCAGTTCTTC. It yields the protein CRGRAWGSGNGAWDEQFF.

This clonotype occurred many times. V usage is TRBV6-4 and J usage is TRBJ1-1; the D gene is possibly TRBD1 (6 bases). Germline V lookup: CDR1 MRHNA, CDR2 SNTAGT. The length of the CDR3 is 13 residues. V was trimmed by 4 bases and J by 5 bases, leaving 11 bases between them. The CDR3: CASSVDRSTEAFF. The CDR3 DNA sequence: TGTGCCAGCAGTGTCGACAGGTCAACTGAAGCTTTCTTT.

V and J are TRBV20-1 and TRBJ1-5; D is possibly TRBD1 (6 bases). The CDR3 is made up of 14 amino acids. Per the germline V gene, CDR1 is DFQATT and CDR2 is SNEGSKA (reference sequence). V lost 5 bases to trimming and J lost 0 bases, with 11 bases between them. The CDR3 spells CSAWGAGSNQPQHF. DNA for the CDR3: TGCAGTGCTTGGGGGGCGGGTAGCAATCAGCCCCAGCATTTT.

The chain is built from TRBV4-2 and TRBJ2-3; D uncertain. Germline lookup yields CDR1 LGHNA and CDR2 YNFKEQ. The V end lost 1 base, the J end lost 2 bases, and 10 bases lay between the germline ends. The CDR3 loop spans 15 amino acids. CDR3 amino acids: CASSQVDLNTDTQYF. CDR3 in DNA: TGTGCCAGCAGCCAAGTGGATTTGAACACAGATACGCAGTATTTT.